A few counts support the clone carrying this TCR beta chain. Its antigen is as yet unknown. Via MiXCR, TCRdb re-called the RT-PCR reads, giving one row per CDR3 protein. The top ten hold approximately 10% of the sample, which has about 570,000 distinct CDR3 sequences, roughly 10% seen once. This sample is part of a study of response to subunit inactivated influenza vaccine. The CDR3 is 12 amino acids. Germline lookup yields CDR1 ENHRY and CDR2 SYGVKD. Germline trimming cut 3 bases from V and 11 bases from J; bases unmatched to any gene: 6. Study findings and constraints: Authors suggested each seasonal flu vaccination may recruit only limited numbers of new T cells.

The sample was also reused in another study, on T cells expressing NK-cell markers. That publication notes: TCR beta cDNA was made by 5'RACE template switching with UMIs. Sequencing of TCR beta repertoires drew on sorted CD3+CD56+NKG2C+, CD3+CD56+NKG2C- and CD3+CD56-NKG2C+ T cells. About 1.0-8% of CD8+ T cells in more than five donors belonged to dominant NKG2C+ clonotypes. What remained unclear was the HCMV specificity of expanded NKG2C+ T cell clones.

Sequencing used PBMCs from blood, obtained on the day of vaccination. V is TRBV10-3 and J is TRBJ1-1; 7 positions agree with TRBD1. The source of this sequence is a man aged 45-60 years who received an inactivated influenza vaccine. CDR3 loop: CAISDAGGTAFF. In DNA, the CDR3 is TGTGCCATCAGTGATGCAGGGGGTACGGCTTTCTTT.